The clone carrying this TCR beta chain was seen a few times. The CDR3 covers 16 residues. V dropped 0 bases and J dropped 8; count of bases not matched to a gene: 7. Germline loops: CDR1 LGHNA, CDR2 YSLEER. Amplified TCR beta CDR3 regions derived from RNA transcripts. The HTBI primer set drove a first-round RT-PCR of the TCR CDR3. TCRdb re-derived calls from the multiplex PCR reads in MiXCR, one entry per CDR3 protein. The table shows some 600,000 distinct CDR3 sequences, with around 14% occurring only once. Fresh peripheral blood, 7.5 to 10 ml, yielded the PBMCs. This record comes from a study of T cells in Graves' hyperthyroidism and ophthalmopathy.

Sequenced input: blood. This receptor was obtained from a woman in her 30s with Graves' hyperthyroidism that later progressed to Graves' ophthalmopathy. V and J are TRBV4-3 and TRBJ2-1; 10 bases map to TRBD2. CDR3 region: CASSQDEASGRDEQFF. Written as DNA, the CDR3 is TGCGCCAGCAGCCAAGACGAGGCTAGCGGGAGAGATGAGCAGTTCTTC.